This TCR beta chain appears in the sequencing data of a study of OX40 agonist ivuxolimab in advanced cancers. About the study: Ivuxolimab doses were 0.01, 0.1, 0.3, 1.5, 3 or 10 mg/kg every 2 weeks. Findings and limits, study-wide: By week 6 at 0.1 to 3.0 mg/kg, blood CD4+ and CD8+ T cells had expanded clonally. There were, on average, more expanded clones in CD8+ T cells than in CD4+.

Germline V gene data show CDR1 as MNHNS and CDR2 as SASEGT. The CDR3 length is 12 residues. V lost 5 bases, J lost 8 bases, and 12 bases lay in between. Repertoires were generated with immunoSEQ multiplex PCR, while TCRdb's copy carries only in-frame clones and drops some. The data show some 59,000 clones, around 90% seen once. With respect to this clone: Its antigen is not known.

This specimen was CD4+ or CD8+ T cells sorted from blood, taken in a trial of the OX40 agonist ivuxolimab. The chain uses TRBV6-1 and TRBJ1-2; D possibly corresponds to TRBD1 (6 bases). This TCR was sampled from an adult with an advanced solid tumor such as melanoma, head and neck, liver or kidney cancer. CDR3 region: CASSLGTNGYTF. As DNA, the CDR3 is TGTGCCAGCAGTTTGGGGACAAACGGCTACACCTTC.